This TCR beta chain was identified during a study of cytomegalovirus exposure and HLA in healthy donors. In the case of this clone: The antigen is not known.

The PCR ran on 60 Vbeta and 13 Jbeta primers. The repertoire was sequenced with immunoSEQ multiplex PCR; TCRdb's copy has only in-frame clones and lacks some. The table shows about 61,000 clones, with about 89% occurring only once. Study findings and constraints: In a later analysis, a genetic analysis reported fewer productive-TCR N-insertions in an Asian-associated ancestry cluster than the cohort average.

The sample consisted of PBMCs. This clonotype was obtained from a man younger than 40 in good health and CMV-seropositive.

CDR3 coding DNA: TGTGCCAGCAGCCCTCAGGGGGCCCGCGGGGAGACCCAGTACTTC. Residues: CASSPQGARGETQYF. The chain carries TRBV13 and TRBJ2-5; 8 bases agree with TRBD1. CDR3 length: 15 residues. With V trimmed by 5 bases and J by 5 bases, 10 bases remained unmatched. CDR1 PRHDT and CDR2 FYEKMQ come from the germline V gene (reference sequence).